This TCR beta chain was recovered during a study of T-cell reconstitution after alpha-beta-depleted transplantation in children. Study-wide points: Newly produced T cells mostly provided counts and TCRbeta diversity after one year, as hyperexpanded clones declined. Day-60 TCRbeta diversity that was high in some patients was derived from surviving recipient T cells and thymic progenitors. As was reported, about two months after transplant, alpha-beta T cells came from several hundred expanded graft clones.

The CDR3 spans 12 residues. Germline values: CDR1 DFQATT, CDR2 SNEGSKA (reference sequence). Germline trimming cut 7 bases from V and 8 bases from J; bases unmatched to any gene: 5. A TCRbeta library incorporating unique molecular identifiers was prepared. TCRdb re-derived calls from the PCR reads in MiXCR, one entry per CDR3 protein. The sample gives about 980,000 distinct CDR3 sequences, around 30% of which show up once; over 25% is in the top ten. For this clonotype: Its antigen is not known.

This receptor was taken from a boy in the first two years of life who had a stem cell transplant for SCID, so the T cells may come from the graft donor. V is TRBV20-1 and J is TRBJ2-4, with 10 nucleotides matching TRBD2. Sequenced material: PBMCs, mostly from graft donor cells, taken 360 days after TCRalphabeta/CD19-depleted stem cell transplant. The CDR3 sequence is CSVTSGAHIQYF. CDR3 DNA: TGCAGTGTCACTAGCGGGGCCCACATTCAGTACTTC.